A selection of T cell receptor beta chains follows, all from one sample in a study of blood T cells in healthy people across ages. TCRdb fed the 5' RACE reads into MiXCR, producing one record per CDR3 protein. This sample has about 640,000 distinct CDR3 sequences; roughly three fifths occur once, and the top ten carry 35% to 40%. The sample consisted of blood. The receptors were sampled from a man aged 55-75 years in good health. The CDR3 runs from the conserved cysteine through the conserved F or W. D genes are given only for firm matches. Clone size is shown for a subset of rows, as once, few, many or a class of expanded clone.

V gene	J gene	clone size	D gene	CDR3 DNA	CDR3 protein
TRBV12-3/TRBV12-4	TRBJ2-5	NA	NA	TGTGCCAGCAGTTTAGAGGGGGGCCCAAGGACCCAGTACTTC	CASSLEGGPRTQYF
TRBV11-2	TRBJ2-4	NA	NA	TGTGCCAGCAGCTTAGATTCTATCGGATCGCAGTACTTC	CASSLDSIGSQYF
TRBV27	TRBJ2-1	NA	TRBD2	TGTGCCAGCAGTTTATCGTACTCCGGACTAGCGGGCTCCTACAATGAGCAGTTCTTC	CASSLSYSGLAGSYNEQFF
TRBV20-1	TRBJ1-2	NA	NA	TGCAGTGCTAGAGCCGTGGCCTCCCTCCCTCGCTACACCTTC	CSARAVASLPRYTF
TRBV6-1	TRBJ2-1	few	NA	TGTGCCAGCATCCCTACTAGCAGACTTGTTTCTGAGCAGTTCTTC	CASIPTSRLVSEQFF
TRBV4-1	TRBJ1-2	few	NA	TGCGCCAGCAGCCAAGGGCAGTCCAATAACTATGGCTACACCTTC	CASSQGQSNNYGYTF
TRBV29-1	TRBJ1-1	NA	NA	TGCAGCGGGGGTCAGGGGATGAACACTGAAGCTTTCTTT	CSGGQGMNTEAFF
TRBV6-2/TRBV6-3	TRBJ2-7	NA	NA	TGTGCCAGCAGTGACACGGGGGCCTACGAGCAGTACTTC	CASSDTGAYEQYF
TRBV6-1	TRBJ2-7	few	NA	TGTGCCAGCAGTGAAGCATCAGGCCAGGGGTACGAGCAGTACTTC	CASSEASGQGYEQYF
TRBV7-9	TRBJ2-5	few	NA	TGTGCCGGCTCTTCTTTGGAGACCCAGTACTTC	CAGSSLETQYF
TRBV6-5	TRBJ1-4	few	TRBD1	TGTGCCAGCAGCGTTACAGGGGGCGCGGGTGAAAAACTGTTTTTT	CASSVTGGAGEKLFF
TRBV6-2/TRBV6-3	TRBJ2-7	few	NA	TGTGCCAGCAGTTACCCCAACGAGCAGTACTTC	CASSYPNEQYF
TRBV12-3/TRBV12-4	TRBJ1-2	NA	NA	TGTGCCAGCAGTGTAGTCCCCAGTAACTATGGCTACACCTTC	CASSVVPSNYGYTF
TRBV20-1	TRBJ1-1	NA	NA	TGCAGTGCTAGAGATAGGGTTTGGGAAGCTTTCTTT	CSARDRVWEAFF
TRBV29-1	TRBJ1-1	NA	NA	TGCAGCGTTGGGGAGGTTGAAGCTTTCTTT	CSVGEVEAFF
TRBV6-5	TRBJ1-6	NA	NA	TGTGCCAGCAGTTACAACGGGGGCCTTAAGAATTCACCCCTCCACTTT	CASSYNGGLKNSPLHF
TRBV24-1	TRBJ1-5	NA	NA	TGTGCCACCAGAGGAGGGGCGGGTCAGCCCCAGCATTTT	CATRGGAGQPQHF
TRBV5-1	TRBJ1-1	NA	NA	TGCGCCAGCAGCCCCCTCACAGGTAGTGGAACTGAAGCTTTCTTT	CASSPLTGSGTEAFF
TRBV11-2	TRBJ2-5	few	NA	TGTGCCAGCAGCTTTGGGGGGATCCAAGAGACCCAGTACTTC	CASSFGGIQETQYF
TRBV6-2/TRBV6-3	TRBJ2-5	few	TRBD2	TGTGCCAGCCGCTCTAGCGGGGGGGCCCGAGAGACCCAGTACTTC	CASRSSGGARETQYF
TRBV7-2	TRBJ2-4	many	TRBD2	TGTGCCAGCAGCCGCCGGACTAGCGGGGGGAACATTCAGTACTTC	CASSRRTSGGNIQYF
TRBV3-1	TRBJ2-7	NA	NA	TGTGCCAGCAGCCAAGGGACAGTCTACGAGCAGTACTTC	CASSQGTVYEQYF
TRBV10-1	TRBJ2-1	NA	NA	TGCGCCAACAGATTACAGGGCCCGACCTCCTACAATGAGCAGTTCTTC	CANRLQGPTSYNEQFF
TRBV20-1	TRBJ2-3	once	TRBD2	TGCAGTGCCAATGCTCCGCTCTTAGCGGGGGGAGCAGATACGCAGTATTTT	CSANAPLLAGGADTQYF
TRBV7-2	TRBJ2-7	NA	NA	TGTGCCAGCAGCTTCTCCGACCCGGCCAATGAGCAGTACTTC	CASSFSDPANEQYF
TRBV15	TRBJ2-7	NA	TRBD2	TGTGCCACCAGCAGAGCGGGGACTAGCGGGGATTACGAGCAGTACTTC	CATSRAGTSGDYEQYF
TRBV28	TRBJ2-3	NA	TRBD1	TGTGCCAGCAGTCCGCCGTCTACAGGGGGTACGCAGTATTTT	CASSPPSTGGTQYF
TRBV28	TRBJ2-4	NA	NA	TGTGCCAGCAGTTACCGGACGGCAGCCAAAAACATTCAGTACTTC	CASSYRTAAKNIQYF
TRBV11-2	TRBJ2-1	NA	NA	TGTGCCAGCAGCCCTCCCACAGGGTTTCCTTACAATGAGCAGTTCTTC	CASSPPTGFPYNEQFF
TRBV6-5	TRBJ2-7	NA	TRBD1	TGTGCCAGCAGTTACTCGGTGACCGGGACAGGGTCCTACGAGCAGTACTTC	CASSYSVTGTGSYEQYF
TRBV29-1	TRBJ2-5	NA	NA	TGCAGCTTTGACTTAAGTCGGGAGACCCAGTACTTC	CSFDLSRETQYF
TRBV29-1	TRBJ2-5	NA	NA	TGCAGCGTTGACGGCGGGACGGAGACCCAGTACTTC	CSVDGGTETQYF
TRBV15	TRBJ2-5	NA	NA	TGTGCCACCAGCAGAGAATGGGAAGAGACCCAGTACTTC	CATSREWEETQYF
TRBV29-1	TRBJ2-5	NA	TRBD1	TGCAGCGTTGAACGGGGACAGGGGCGATGGGAGACCCAGTACTTC	CSVERGQGRWETQYF
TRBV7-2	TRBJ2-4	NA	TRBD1	TGTGCCAGCAGCCCTCAGCGGCAGGGGGTGGACATTCAGTACTTC	CASSPQRQGVDIQYF
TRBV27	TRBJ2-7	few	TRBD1	TGTGCCAGCAGTGACACAGGGGACCACGAGCAGTACTTC	CASSDTGDHEQYF
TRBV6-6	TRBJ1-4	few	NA	TGTGCCAGCAGTTACTCCGTCAAACTAGGGGAAAAACTGTTTTTT	CASSYSVKLGEKLFF
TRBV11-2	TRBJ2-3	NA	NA	TGTGCCAGCAGCCGAGACAGCTACACAGATACGCAGTATTTT	CASSRDSYTDTQYF
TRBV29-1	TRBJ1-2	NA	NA	TGCAGCGTTGACCGCAGGGGTGACTCTAACTATGGCTACACCTTC	CSVDRRGDSNYGYTF
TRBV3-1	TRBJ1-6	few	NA	TGTGCCACCTTAGGCAGCTCCTATAATTCACCCCTCCACTTT	CATLGSSYNSPLHF
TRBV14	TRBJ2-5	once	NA	TGTGCCAGCAGCCCCAAACCACACCCAGAGACCCAGTACTTC	CASSPKPHPETQYF
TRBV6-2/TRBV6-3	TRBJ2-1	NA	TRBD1	TGTGCCAGCAGCGACAGGGGATTCTCCTACAATGAGCAGTTCTTC	CASSDRGFSYNEQFF
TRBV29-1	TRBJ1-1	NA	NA	TGCAGCGCTATGGTTCAGGCGAACACTGAAGCTTTCTTT	CSAMVQANTEAFF
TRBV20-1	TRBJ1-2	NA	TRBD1	TGCAGTGCTTCCGGGACAGGGGGCAAGGACTATGGCTACACCTTC	CSASGTGGKDYGYTF
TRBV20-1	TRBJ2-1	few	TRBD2	TGCAGTGCCTCGAGAGCCCTAGCGGGGGGGCTTAGCTCCTACAATGAGCAGTTCTTC	CSASRALAGGLSSYNEQFF
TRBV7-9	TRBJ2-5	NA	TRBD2	TGTGCCAGCAGCAAGCGGGGGGGGAGAGAGACCCAGTACTTC	CASSKRGGRETQYF
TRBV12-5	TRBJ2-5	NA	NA	TGTGCTAGTGGTTTAGGACCTGGATCCGGAGGGCAGTACTTC	CASGLGPGSGGQYF
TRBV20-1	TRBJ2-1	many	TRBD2	TGCAGTGCCCGACTAGCGGGGGGGCCAAAGTCCTACAATGAGCAGTTCTTC	CSARLAGGPKSYNEQFF
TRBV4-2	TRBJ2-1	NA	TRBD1	TGTGCCAGCAGCCTTTCGACAGGGGGCGGTTACAATGAGCAGTTCTTC	CASSLSTGGGYNEQFF
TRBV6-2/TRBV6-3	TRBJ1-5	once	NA	TGTGCCAGCAGTCCCGGGGTAAGCAATCGGCCCCAGCATTTT	CASSPGVSNRPQHF
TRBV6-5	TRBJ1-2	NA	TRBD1	TGTGCCAGCAGTTACTCGCCGACAGGGACGGGCTACACCTTC	CASSYSPTGTGYTF
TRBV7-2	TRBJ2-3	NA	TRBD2	TGTGCCAGCAGCTTCCTAGCGGGGGGGCAGCCGGGGGATGCGCAGTATTTT	CASSFLAGGQPGDAQYF
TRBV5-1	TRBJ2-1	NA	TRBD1	TGCGCCAGCAGCTTGGGACAGGGTGTCCACAATGAGCAGTTCTTC	CASSLGQGVHNEQFF
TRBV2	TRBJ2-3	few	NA	TGTGCCAGCAGCCCCCGGGTGACAGATACGCAGTATTTT	CASSPRVTDTQYF
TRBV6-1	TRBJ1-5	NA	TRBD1	TGTGCCAGCAGTGAGGGCAGGGGGCCCCATCAGCCCCAGCATTTT	CASSEGRGPHQPQHF